This TCR beta chain was documented in a study of CD8+ T cells in alopecia areata. Across the study: A regimen of oral tofacitinib, 5 to 10 mg twice daily, was given to treated patients.

Extracted from the samples, RNA was reverse transcribed into cDNA to serve as the sequencing template. TCRdb's copy holds only in-frame clones and misses some; the assay was immunoSEQ multiplex PCR. The sample holds some 170,000 clones, around 63% seen once. General observations from the study: Lesional scalp, notably in alopecia totalis/universalis, had clonality above that of normal scalp. Sequencing of scalp samples also includes resident alphabeta T cells from normal skin.

With respect to this clone: No antigen is known for it.

The sequence derives from a human donor with alopecia areata. This material consisted of CD4+ T cells sorted from blood, taken at week 0.

The CDR3 reads CASTTTGRADTDTQYF. The CDR3 DNA follows: TGCGCCAGCACCACCACCGGGCGCGCCGACACAGATACGCAGTATTTT. V and J are TRBV5-1 and TRBJ2-3; D gene uncertain. Looked up from germline, CDR1 is SGHRS and CDR2 is YFSETQ. Trimming took off 6 bases at V and 2 bases at J, with 19 bases between the two ends. The CDR3 totals 16 residues.